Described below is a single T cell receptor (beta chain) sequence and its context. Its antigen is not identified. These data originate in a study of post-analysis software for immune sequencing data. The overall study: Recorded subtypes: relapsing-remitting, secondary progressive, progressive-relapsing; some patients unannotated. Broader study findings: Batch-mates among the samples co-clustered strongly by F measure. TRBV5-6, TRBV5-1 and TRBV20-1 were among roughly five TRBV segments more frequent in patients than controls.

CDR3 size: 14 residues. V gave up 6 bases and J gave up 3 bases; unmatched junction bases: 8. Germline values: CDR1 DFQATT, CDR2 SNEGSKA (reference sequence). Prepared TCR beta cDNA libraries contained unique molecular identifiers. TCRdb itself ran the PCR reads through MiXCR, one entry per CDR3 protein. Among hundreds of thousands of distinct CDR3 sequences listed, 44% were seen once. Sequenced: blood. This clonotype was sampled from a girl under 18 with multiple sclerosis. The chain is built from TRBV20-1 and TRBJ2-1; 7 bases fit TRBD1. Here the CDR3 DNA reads TGCAGTGCCTCGGACAGGTCCCTCTACAATGAGCAGTTCTTC. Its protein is CSASDRSLYNEQFF.